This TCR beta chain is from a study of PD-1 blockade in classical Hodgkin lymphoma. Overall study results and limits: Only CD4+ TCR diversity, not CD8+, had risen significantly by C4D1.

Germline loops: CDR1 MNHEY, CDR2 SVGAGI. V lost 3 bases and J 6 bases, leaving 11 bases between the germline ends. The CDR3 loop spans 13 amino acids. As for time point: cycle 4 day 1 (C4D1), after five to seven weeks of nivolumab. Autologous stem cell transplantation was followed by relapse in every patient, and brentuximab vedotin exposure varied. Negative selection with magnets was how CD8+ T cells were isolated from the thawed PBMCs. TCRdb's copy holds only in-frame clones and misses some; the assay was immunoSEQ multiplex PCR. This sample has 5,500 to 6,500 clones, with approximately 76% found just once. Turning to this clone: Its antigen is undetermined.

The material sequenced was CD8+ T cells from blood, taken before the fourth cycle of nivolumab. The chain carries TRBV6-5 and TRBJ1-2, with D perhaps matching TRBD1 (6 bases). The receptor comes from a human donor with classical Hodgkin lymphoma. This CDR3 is CASSYQGHHGYTF. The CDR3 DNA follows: TGTGCCAGCAGTTATCAGGGGCACCATGGCTACACCTTC.